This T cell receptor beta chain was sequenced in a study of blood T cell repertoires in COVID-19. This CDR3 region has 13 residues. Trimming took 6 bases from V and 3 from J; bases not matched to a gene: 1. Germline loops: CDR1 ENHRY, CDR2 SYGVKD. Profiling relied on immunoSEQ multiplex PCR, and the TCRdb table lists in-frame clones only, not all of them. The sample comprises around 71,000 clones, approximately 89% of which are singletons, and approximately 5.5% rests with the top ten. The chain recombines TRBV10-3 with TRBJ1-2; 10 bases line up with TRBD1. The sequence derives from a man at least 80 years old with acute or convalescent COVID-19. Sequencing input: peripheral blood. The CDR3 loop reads CAIRTGGDYGYTF. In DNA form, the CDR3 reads TGTGCCATCAGGACAGGGGGCGACTATGGCTACACCTTC.